Listed here are 24 T cell receptor beta chains from one sample, sequenced in a study of control samples from healthy donors and cancer patients. Sequenced by immunoSEQ multiplex PCR; TCRdb stores in-frame clones only, minus some. This sample has roughly 69,000 clones, with approximately 83% found just once. Sample: blood. Receptor source: a man aged 60-69 years in good health.

This rearrangement joins TRBV29-1 to TRBJ2-5; possible D gene TRBD2, 6 bases. Germline-derived CDR1 and CDR2 are SQVTM and ANQGSEA. Trimming shortened V by 0 bases and J by 4 bases, and 12 bases separated the two germline ends. The CDR3 runs 14 residues. The CDR3 DNA follows: TGCAGCGTTGAAGATCCCGAGGGAGGAGAGACCCAGTACTTC. Protein product: CSVEDPEGGETQYF.

This clone showed up just once. The rearrangement uses TRBV20-1 and TRBJ2-7, with 11 bases lining up with TRBD2. Germline assignment: CDR1 DFQATT and CDR2 SNEGSKA (reference sequence). This CDR3 has 14 amino acids. J gave up 4 bases and V 3 bases, and 5 bases lay outside the gene matches. As DNA, the CDR3 is TGCAGTGCTAGTCCGACTAGCGGGGCTTACGAGCAGTACTTC. Translated: CSASPTSGAYEQYF.

V and J are TRBV18 and TRBJ1-6, with TRBD1 matching over 9 bases. The CDR3 has 15 residues. The germline CDR1 and CDR2 sequences are KGHSH and LQKENI. V shed 6 bases and J 9 bases; nucleotides not matched to a gene: 9. This CDR3 reads CASSLAGQGSSPLHF. CDR3 bases: TGTGCCAGCTCTCTTGCTGGACAGGGGAGTTCACCCCTCCACTTT. Together with reference TRBV18 and TRBJ1-6, the CDR3 gives the full variable domain: NAGVMQNPRHLVRRRGQEARLRCSPMKGHSHVYWYRQLPEEGLKFMVYLQKENIIDESGMPKERFSAEFPKEGPSILRIQQVVRGDSAAYFCASSLAGQGSSPLHFGNGTRLTVT.

The J gene is TRBJ2-7, the V gene TRBV20-1; D not certain. The V gene's germline CDR1 is DFQATT and CDR2 SNEGSKA (reference sequence). CDR3 length: 11 residues. Trimming took 6 bases from V and 6 from J, leaving 12 bases between them. CDR3 residues: CSAVGSVEQYF. The CDR3 bases are TGCAGTGCAGTTGGGTCGGTCGAGCAGTACTTC.

The V call is TRBV10-2, the J call TRBJ1-2, with D perhaps matching TRBD1 (5 bases). V was pared by 5 bases and J by 7 bases, with 11 bases between. The germline gives CDR1 WSHSY, CDR2 SAAADI. The CDR3 sequence is 12 residues long. The CDR3 sequence is CASSRDQGGYTF. In DNA form, the CDR3 reads TGCGCCAGCAGTCGGGATCAGGGTGGCTACACCTTC.

The rearrangement joins TRBV19 to TRBJ2-3; no firm D call. V dropped 5 bases and J dropped 0 bases, with 9 bases sitting between them. The CDR3 runs to 14 residues. Per the germline V gene, CDR1 is LNHDA and CDR2 is SQIVND (reference sequence). The CDR3 sequence: CASSSGVSTDTQYF. Here the CDR3 DNA reads TGTGCCAGTAGTTCTGGGGTAAGCACAGATACGCAGTATTTT.

The V and J genes are TRBV20-1 and TRBJ1-1; no definite D call. CDR1 is DFQATT and CDR2 is SNEGSKA in the germline V gene (reference sequence). Deletions cut 3 bases from V and 6 bases from J, with 14 bases between. The CDR3 runs to 13 residues. CDR3 loop: CSASKLQVPEAFF. CDR3 bases: TGCAGTGCTAGTAAGCTGCAGGTTCCTGAAGCTTTCTTT.

The rearrangement joins TRBV4-2 to TRBJ1-2, with 8 bases matching TRBD1. The germline V gene encodes CDR1 LGHNA and CDR2 YNFKEQ. V shed 4 bases and J 3 bases; nucleotides not matched to a gene: 4. The CDR3 runs to 14 residues. The CDR3 region is CASSLQGADYGYTF. DNA of the CDR3: TGTGCCAGCAGCCTTCAGGGGGCGGACTATGGCTACACCTTC.

V gene TRBV5-1 combines with J gene TRBJ1-6, with D tentatively TRBD1 (5 bases). The germline gives CDR1 SGHRS, CDR2 YFSETQ. The CDR3 extends over 14 amino acids. With 0 bases removed from V and 7 bases from J, the gap between germline ends came to 8 bases. This CDR3 is CASSLGQTNSPLHF. CDR3 nucleotides: TGCGCCAGCAGCTTGGGACAGACAAATTCACCCCTCCACTTT.

The rearrangement joins TRBV20-1 to TRBJ1-1, with D perhaps TRBD1 (6 bases). CDR3 length: 14 residues. The V end lost 3 bases, the J end lost 1 base, and 12 bases lay between the germline ends. The V gene's germline CDR1 is DFQATT and CDR2 SNEGSKA (reference sequence). CDR3 amino acids: CSASLRQANTEAFF. CDR3 DNA sequence: TGCAGTGCTAGTCTGCGACAGGCGAACACTGAAGCTTTCTTT.

The chain combines TRBV5-1 with TRBJ2-1; D gene ambiguous. The germline V and J ends were trimmed by 2 bases and 3 bases, with 15 bases remaining between them. Per the germline V gene, CDR1 is SGHRS and CDR2 is YFSETQ. The CDR3 runs 16 residues. CDR3 protein: CASSLGSGGYYNEQFF. The CDR3 nucleotides are TGCGCCAGCAGCTTAGGATCGGGCGGCTACTACAATGAGCAGTTCTTC.

The genes are TRBV6-5 and TRBJ2-3; TRBD2 is a possible D gene (6 bases). Germline loops: CDR1 MNHEY, CDR2 SVGAGI. This CDR3 comprises 13 residues. Deletions cut 5 bases from V and 3 bases from J, with 9 bases between. CDR3 protein: CASSNLATDTQYF. The DNA of the CDR3 is TGTGCCAGCAGTAACCTAGCGACAGATACGCAGTATTTT.

The V call is TRBV29-1, the J call TRBJ1-2, with 7 bases fitting TRBD1. The CDR3 totals 12 residues. Germline V CDR1 and CDR2: SQVTM, ANQGSEA. J gave up 8 bases and V 6 bases, and 9 bases lay outside the gene matches. CDR3 in amino acids: CSVPGTAGGYTF. The CDR3 coding sequence is TGCAGCGTGCCCGGGACAGCGGGAGGCTACACCTTC.

This chain links TRBV4-2 with TRBJ2-7, with 7 positions matching TRBD2. The germline gives CDR1 LGHNA, CDR2 YNFKEQ. J was trimmed by 0 bases and V by 0 bases; bases with no gene match: 8. The CDR3 extends over 17 amino acids. CDR3 loop: CASSQDWLAVSSYEQYF. Written as DNA, the CDR3 is TGTGCCAGCAGCCAAGACTGGCTAGCGGTGAGCTCCTACGAGCAGTACTTC.

The chain has TRBV29-1 and TRBJ2-7; D unclear. This CDR3 contains 17 residues. The germline gives CDR1 SQVTM, CDR2 ANQGSEA. Deletions cut 2 bases from V and 3 bases from J, with 23 bases between. Here the CDR3 reads CSVEWAFGDSEYYEQYF. In DNA form, the CDR3 reads TGCAGCGTTGAATGGGCGTTCGGAGACTCCGAGTACTACGAGCAGTACTTC.

The V and J genes are TRBV29-1 and TRBJ1-3; unclear D gene. The CDR3 contains 11 residues. V lost 6 bases and J 4 bases, leaving 7 bases between the germline ends. Germline V gene sequence: CDR1 SQVTM, CDR2 ANQGSEA. The CDR3 loop reads CSVYVGNTIYF. The DNA for the CDR3 is TGCAGCGTCTACGTAGGAAACACCATATATTTT.

The chain combines TRBV5-1 with TRBJ2-7, with 8 bases fitting TRBD1. Per the germline V gene, CDR1 is SGHRS and CDR2 is YFSETQ. The CDR3 has 15 amino acids. V lost 4 bases to trimming and J lost 5 bases; unmatched junction nucleotides: 11. CDR3 coding DNA: TGCGCCAGCAGCCACTTTGGACAGGGCGACGACGAGCAGTACTTC. This sequence encodes CASSHFGQGDDEQYF.

CDR3 in DNA: TGTGCCAGCAGTCCGGGAGGGGGGCATGTGCTAGCCTACGAGCAGTACTTC. Protein product: CASSPGGGHVLAYEQYF. The chain combines TRBV6-6 with TRBJ2-7; 8 nucleotides line up with TRBD2. Trimming cost V 5 bases and J 2 bases; bases outside gene matches: 14. The CDR3 is 17 residues long. CDR1 is MNHNY and CDR2 is SVGAGI in the germline V gene (reference sequence).

The V gene is TRBV29-1, the J gene TRBJ1-1, with no clear D. The CDR3 contains 8 residues. Trimming left V 1 base short and J 11 bases short, with 2 bases between. CDR1 is SQVTM and CDR2 is ANQGSEA in the germline V gene. The CDR3 reads CSVEGAFF. CDR3 bases: TGCAGCGTTGAAGGGGCTTTCTTT.

The J gene is TRBJ2-5, the V gene TRBV18, with 10 bases fitting TRBD1. With V trimmed by 4 bases and J by 5 bases, 4 bases remained unmatched. The CDR3 is made up of 14 amino acids. Germline lookup yields CDR1 KGHSH and CDR2 LQKENI. The CDR3 DNA is TGTGCCAGCTCACTGACAGGGGGCGAGGAGACCCAGTACTTC. Protein sequence: CASSLTGGEETQYF.

CDR3 nucleotides: TGTGCCAGCAGTTCGACAATCGGAGATACGCAGTATTTT. Protein: CASSSTIGDTQYF. V and J are TRBV27 and TRBJ2-3; D is undetermined. Trimming stripped 4 bases from V and 5 bases from J, with 10 bases between. Germline V gene lookup returns CDR1 MNHEY and CDR2 SMNVEV (reference sequence). The CDR3 consists of 13 residues.

This sequence joins TRBV7-2 and TRBJ2-5; TRBD1 aligns across 9 bases. Trimming removed 5 bases from V and 4 bases from J; junction bases left unmatched: 5. The germline gives CDR1 SGHTA, CDR2 FQGNSA. The CDR3 consists of 14 residues. DNA of the CDR3: TGTGCCAGCAGCCGGACAGGGGTAGCAGAGACCCAGTACTTC. It codes for CASSRTGVAETQYF.

The genes are TRBV7-9 and TRBJ1-4, with D unresolved. Germline V gene data show CDR1 as SEHNR and CDR2 as FQNEAQ (reference sequence). V was cut by 8 bases and J by 6 bases, with 13 bases left in between. The CDR3 totals 13 residues. CDR3 residues: CASYMTGDEKLFF. CDR3 sequence (DNA): TGTGCCAGCTACATGACCGGGGATGAAAAACTGTTTTTT.

The gene calls are TRBV7-9 and TRBJ2-5; D not certain. Trimming stripped 5 bases from V and 11 bases from J, with 18 bases between. CDR1 and CDR2 (germline): SEHNR, FQNEAQ (reference sequence). The CDR3 is made up of 13 amino acids. The CDR3 coding sequence is TGTGCCAGCAGCCCTCCATCCCAAGTAAATCAGTACTTC. Protein: CASSPPSQVNQYF.